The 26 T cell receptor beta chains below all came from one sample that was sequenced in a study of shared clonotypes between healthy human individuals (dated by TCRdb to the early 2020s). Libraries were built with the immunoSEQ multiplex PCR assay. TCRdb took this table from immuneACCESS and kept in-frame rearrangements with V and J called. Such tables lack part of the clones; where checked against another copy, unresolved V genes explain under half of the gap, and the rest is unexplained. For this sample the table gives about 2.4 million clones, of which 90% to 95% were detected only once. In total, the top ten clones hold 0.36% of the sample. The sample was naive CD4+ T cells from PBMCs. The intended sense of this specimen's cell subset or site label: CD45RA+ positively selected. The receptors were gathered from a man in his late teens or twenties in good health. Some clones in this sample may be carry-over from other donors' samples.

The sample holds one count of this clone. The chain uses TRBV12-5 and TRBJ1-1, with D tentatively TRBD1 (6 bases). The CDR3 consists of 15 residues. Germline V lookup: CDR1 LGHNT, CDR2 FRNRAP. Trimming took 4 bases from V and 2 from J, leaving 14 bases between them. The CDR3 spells CASGSPPTGNTEAFF. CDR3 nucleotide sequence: TGTGCTAGTGGTTCTCCTCCGACAGGCAACACTGAAGCTTTCTTT.

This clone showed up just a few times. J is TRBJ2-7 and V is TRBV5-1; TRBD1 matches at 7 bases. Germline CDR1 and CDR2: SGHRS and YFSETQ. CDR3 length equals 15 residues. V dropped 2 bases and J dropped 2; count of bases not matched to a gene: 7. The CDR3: CASSLDGQDPYEQYF. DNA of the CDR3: TGCGCCAGCAGCTTAGATGGACAGGACCCCTACGAGCAGTACTTC.

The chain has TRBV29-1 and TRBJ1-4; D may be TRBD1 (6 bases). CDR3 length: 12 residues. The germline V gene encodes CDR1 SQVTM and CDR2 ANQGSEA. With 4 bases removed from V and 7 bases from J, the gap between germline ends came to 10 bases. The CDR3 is CSVGSRGEKLFF. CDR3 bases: TGCAGCGTTGGATCCAGGGGTGAAAAACTGTTTTTT.

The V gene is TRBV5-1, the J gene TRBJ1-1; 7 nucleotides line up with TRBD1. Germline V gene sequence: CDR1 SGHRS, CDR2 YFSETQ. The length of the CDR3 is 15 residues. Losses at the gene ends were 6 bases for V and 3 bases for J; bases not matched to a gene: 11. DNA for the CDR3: TGCGCCAGCACCGACCCTAGACAGGGACACACTGAAGCTTTCTTT. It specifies CASTDPRQGHTEAFF.

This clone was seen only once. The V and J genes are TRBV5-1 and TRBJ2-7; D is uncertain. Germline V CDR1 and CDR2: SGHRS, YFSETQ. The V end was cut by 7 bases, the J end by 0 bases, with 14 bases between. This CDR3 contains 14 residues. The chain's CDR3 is CASGVTENSYEQYF. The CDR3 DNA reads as TGCGCCAGCGGGGTCACAGAAAACTCCTACGAGCAGTACTTC.

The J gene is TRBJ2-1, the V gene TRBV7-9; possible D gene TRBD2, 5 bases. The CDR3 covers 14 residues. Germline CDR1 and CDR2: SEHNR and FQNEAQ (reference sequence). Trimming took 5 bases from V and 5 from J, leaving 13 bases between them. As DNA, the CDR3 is TGTGCCAGCAGCCTACGGGGTAGCCACAATGAGCAGTTCTTC. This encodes CASSLRGSHNEQFF.

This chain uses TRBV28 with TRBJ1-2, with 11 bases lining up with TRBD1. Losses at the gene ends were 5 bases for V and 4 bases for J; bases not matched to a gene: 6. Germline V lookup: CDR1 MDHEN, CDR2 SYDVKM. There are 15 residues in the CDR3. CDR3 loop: CASSPRTGGLYGYTF. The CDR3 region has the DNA TGTGCCAGCAGTCCCCGGACAGGGGGCCTCTATGGCTACACCTTC.

The DNA for the CDR3 is TGTGCCAGCACGGGTTTCACTGAAGCTTTCTTT. Amino acids: CASTGFTEAFF. J is TRBJ1-1 and V is TRBV6-5; D unresolved. This CDR3 region has 11 residues. With 7 bases removed from V and 4 bases from J, the gap between germline ends came to 7 bases. The germline CDR1 and CDR2 sequences are MNHEY and SVGAGI.

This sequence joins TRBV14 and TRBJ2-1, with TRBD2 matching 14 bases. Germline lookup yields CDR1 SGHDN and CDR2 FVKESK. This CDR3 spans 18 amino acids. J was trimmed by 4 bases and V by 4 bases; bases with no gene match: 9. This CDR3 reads CASSPRGTSGSSYNEQFF. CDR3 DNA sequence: TGTGCCAGCAGCCCCCGCGGGACTAGCGGGAGCTCTTACAATGAGCAGTTCTTC. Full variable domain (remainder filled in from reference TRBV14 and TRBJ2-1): EAGVTQFPSHSVIEKGQTVTLRCDPISGHDNLYWYRRVMGKEIKFLLHFVKESKQDESGMPNNRFLAERTGGTYSTLKVQPAELEDSGVYFCASSPRGTSGSSYNEQFFGPGTRLTVL.

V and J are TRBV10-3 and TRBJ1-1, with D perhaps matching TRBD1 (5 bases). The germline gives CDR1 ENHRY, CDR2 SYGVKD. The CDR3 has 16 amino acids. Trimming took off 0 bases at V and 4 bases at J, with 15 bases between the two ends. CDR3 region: CAISESFGRAATEAFF. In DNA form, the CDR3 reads TGTGCCATCAGTGAGTCGTTTGGCAGGGCCGCCACTGAAGCTTTCTTT.

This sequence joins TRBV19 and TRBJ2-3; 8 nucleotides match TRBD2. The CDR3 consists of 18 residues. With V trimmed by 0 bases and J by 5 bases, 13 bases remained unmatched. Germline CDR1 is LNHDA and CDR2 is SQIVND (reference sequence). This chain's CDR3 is CASSIDVGLGRARDTQYF. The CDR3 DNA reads TGTGCCAGTAGTATAGATGTGGGCCTCGGGAGGGCGCGAGATACGCAGTATTTT.

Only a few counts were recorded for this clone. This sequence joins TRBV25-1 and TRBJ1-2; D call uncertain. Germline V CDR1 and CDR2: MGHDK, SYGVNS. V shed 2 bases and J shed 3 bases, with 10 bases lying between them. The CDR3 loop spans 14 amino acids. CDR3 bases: TGTGCCAGCAGTGAAGTGGGTAGGGACTATGGCTACACCTTC. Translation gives CASSEVGRDYGYTF.

The CDR3 protein is CASSRGQRSSYEQYF. CDR3 DNA: TGTGCCAGCTCAAGAGGACAGAGAAGCTCCTACGAGCAGTACTTC. The V and J genes are TRBV18 and TRBJ2-7; D possibly corresponds to TRBD1 (6 bases). Germline V gene data show CDR1 as KGHSH and CDR2 as LQKENI. This CDR3 spans 15 amino acids. Trimming took 5 bases from V and 0 from J, leaving 14 bases between them. The whole variable domain, filled in from reference TRBV18 and TRBJ2-7, reads NAGVMQNPRHLVRRRGQEARLRCSPMKGHSHVYWYRQLPEEGLKFMVYLQKENIIDESGMPKERFSAEFPKEGPSILRIQQVVRGDSAAYFCASSRGQRSSYEQYFGPGTRLTVT.

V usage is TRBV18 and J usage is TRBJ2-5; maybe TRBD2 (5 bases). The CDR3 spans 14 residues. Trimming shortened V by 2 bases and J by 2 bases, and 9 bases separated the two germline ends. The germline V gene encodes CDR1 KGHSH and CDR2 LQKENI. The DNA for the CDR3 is TGTGCCAGCTCACCATATACGGGACAAGAGACCCAGTACTTC. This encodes CASSPYTGQETQYF. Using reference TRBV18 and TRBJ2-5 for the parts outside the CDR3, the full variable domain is NAGVMQNPRHLVRRRGQEARLRCSPMKGHSHVYWYRQLPEEGLKFMVYLQKENIIDESGMPKERFSAEFPKEGPSILRIQQVVRGDSAAYFCASSPYTGQETQYFGPGTRLLVL.

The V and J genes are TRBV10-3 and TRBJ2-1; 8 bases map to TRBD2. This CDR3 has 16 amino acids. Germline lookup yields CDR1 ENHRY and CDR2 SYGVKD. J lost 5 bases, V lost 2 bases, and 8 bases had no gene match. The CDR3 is CAISEVPGLVDNEQFF. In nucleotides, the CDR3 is TGTGCCATCAGTGAGGTACCGGGACTAGTAGACAATGAGCAGTTCTTC.

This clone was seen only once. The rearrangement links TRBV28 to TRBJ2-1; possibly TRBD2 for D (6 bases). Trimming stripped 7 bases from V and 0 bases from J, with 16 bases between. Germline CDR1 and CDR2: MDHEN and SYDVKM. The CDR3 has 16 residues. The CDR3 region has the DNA TGTGCCAGCAAATTTGGCGGGACCTCCTCCTACAATGAGCAGTTCTTC. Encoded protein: CASKFGGTSSYNEQFF. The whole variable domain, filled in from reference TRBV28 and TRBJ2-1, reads DVKVTQSSRYLVKRTGEKVFLECVQDMDHENMFWYRQDPGLGLRLIYFSYDVKMKEKGDIPEGYSVSREKKERFSLILESASTNQTSMYLCASKFGGTSSYNEQFFGPGTRLTVL.

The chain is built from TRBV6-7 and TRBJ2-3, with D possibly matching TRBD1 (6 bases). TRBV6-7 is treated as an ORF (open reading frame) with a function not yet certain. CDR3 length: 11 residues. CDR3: CAGADTDTQYF. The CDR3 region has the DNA TGTGCGGGGGCAGACACAGATACGCAGTATTTT.

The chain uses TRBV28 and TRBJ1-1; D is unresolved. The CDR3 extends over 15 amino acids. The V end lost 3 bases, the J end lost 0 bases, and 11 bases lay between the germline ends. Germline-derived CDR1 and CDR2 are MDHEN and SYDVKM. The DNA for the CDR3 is TGTGCCAGCAGTTTGATACAGCCCATGAACACTGAAGCTTTCTTT. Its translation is CASSLIQPMNTEAFF.

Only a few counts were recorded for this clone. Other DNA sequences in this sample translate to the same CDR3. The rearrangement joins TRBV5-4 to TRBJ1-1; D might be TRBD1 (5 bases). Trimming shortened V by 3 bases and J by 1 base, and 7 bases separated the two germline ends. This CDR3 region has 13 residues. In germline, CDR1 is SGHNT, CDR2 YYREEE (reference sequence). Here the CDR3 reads CASSSQGNTEAFF. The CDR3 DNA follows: TGTGCCAGCAGCTCTCAGGGGAACACTGAAGCTTTCTTT.

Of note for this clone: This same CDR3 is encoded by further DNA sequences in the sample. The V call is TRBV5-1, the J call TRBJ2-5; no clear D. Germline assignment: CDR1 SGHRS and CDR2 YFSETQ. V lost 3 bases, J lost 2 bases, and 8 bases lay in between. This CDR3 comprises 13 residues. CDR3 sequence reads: CASSSDPQETQYF. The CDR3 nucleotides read TGCGCCAGCAGCTCGGACCCTCAAGAGACCCAGTACTTC.

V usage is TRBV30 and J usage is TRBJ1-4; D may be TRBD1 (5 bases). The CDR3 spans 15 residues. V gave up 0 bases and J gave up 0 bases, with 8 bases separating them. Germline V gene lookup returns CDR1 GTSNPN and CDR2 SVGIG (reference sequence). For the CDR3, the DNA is TGTGCCTGGAGTGTGGCCAGGGCAACTAATGAAAAACTGTTTTTT. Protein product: CAWSVARATNEKLFF.

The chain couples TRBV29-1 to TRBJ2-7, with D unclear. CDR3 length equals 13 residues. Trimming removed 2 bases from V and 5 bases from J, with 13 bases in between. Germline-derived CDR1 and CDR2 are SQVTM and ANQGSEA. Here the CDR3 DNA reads TGCAGCGTTGAACCCCTCCAGAGCGACGAGCAGTACTTC. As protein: CSVEPLQSDEQYF.

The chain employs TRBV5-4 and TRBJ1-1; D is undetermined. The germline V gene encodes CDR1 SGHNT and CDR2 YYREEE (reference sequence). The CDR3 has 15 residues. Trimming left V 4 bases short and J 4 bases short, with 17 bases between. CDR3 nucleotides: TGTGCCAGCAGCCCCAGGCTAGGAGGAACCACTGAAGCTTTCTTT. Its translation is CASSPRLGGTTEAFF.

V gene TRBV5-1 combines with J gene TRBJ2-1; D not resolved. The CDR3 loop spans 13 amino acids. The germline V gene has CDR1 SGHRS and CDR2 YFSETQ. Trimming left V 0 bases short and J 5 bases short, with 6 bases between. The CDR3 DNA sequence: TGCGCCAGCAGCTTGGTTAGCCACAATGAGCAGTTCTTC. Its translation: CASSLVSHNEQFF.

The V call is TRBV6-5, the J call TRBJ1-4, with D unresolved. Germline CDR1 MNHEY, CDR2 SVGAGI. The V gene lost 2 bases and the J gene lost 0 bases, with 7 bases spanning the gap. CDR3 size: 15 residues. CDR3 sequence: CASSYPTATNEKLFF. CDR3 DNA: TGTGCCAGCAGTTACCCGACGGCAACTAATGAAAAACTGTTTTTT.

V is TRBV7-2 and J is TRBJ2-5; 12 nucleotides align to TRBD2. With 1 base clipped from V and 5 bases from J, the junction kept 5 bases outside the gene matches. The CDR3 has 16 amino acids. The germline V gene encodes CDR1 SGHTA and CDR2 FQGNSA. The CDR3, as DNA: TGTGCCAGCAGCTTAGGAACTAGCGGGAGGTCGGAGACCCAGTACTTC. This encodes CASSLGTSGRSETQYF.